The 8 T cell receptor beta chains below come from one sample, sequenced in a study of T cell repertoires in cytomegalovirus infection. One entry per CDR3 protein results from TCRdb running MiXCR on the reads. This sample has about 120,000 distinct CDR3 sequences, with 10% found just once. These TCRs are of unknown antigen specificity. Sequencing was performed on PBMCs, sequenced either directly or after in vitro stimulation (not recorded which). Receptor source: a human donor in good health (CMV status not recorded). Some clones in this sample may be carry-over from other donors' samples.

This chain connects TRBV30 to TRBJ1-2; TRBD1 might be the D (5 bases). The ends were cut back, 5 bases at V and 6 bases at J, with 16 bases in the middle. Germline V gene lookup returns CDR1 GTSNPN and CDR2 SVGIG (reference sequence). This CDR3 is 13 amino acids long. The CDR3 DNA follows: TGTGCCTGGGGGACCCTGGGGAACCATGGCTACACCTTC. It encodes CAWGTLGNHGYTF.

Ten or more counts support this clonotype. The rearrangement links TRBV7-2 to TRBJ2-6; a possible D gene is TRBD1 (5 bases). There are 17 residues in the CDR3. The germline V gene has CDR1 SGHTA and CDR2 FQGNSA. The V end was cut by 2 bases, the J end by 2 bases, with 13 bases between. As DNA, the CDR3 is TGTGCCAGCAGCTTATGGGGCAGGACGGCTGGGGCCAACGTCCTGACTTTC. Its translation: CASSLWGRTAGANVLTF.

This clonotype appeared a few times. DNA for the CDR3: TGTGCCAGCACGACAGGATCCAACTATGGCTACACCTTC. The encoded protein is CASTTGSNYGYTF. The chain employs TRBV7-9 and TRBJ1-2; TRBD1 is a possible D gene (6 bases). The CDR3 has 13 residues. The ends were cut back, 7 bases at V and 2 bases at J, with 11 bases in the middle. CDR1 is SEHNR, CDR2 FQNEAQ, per germline (reference sequence).

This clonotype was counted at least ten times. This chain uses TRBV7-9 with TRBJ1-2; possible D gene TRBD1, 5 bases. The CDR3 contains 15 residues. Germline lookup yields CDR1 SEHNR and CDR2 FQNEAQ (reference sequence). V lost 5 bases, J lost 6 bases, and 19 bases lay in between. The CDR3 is CASSPSGGGVNGYTF. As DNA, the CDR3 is TGTGCCAGCAGCCCCTCGGGCGGGGGAGTGAATGGCTACACCTTC.

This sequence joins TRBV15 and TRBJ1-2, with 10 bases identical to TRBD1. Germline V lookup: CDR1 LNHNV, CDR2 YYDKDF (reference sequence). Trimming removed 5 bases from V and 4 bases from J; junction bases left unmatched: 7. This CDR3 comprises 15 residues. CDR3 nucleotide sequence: TGTGCCACCAGCCCGGGACAGGGGATGGGCTATGGCTACACCTTC. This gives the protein CATSPGQGMGYGYTF.

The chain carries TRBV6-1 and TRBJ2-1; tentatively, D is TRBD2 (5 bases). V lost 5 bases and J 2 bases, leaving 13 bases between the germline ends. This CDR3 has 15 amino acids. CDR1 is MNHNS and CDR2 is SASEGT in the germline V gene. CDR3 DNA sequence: TGTGCCAGCAGTTCCGTTCCCGGGGCCTACAATGAGCAGTTCTTC. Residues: CASSSVPGAYNEQFF.

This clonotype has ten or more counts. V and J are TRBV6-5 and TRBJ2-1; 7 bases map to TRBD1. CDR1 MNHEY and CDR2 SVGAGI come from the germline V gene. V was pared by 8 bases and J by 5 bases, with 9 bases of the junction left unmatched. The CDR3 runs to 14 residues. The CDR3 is CASGHGDSNNEQFF. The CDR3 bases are TGTGCCAGCGGACATGGGGACAGCAACAATGAGCAGTTCTTC.

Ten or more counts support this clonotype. The CDR3 coding sequence is TGCAGCGTTGAAGATGGGTCGACAGGGCTTTCTACCTACGAGCAGTACGTC. Protein product: CSVEDGSTGLSTYEQYV. The gene calls are TRBV29-1 and TRBJ2-7; 7 bases map to TRBD1. The V segment lost 0 bases and the J segment 2 bases; nucleotides outside the gene matches: 13. The V gene's germline CDR1 is SQVTM and CDR2 ANQGSEA. The CDR3 runs 17 residues.